Shown below are 20 T cell receptor beta chains from a single sample sequenced in a study of CD8+ T cells in alopecia areata. Reverse transcribed after extraction, RNA yielded cDNA as the sequencing template. Measured with immunoSEQ multiplex PCR; TCRdb has only the in-frame clones, and not every one. Altogether about 270,000 clones were found in the sample, and no singletons occur. A sort of pooled cutaneous lymph node cells used CD4, CD8alpha, NKG2D, NKG2ACE and other stains. The sample comprised CD4+ T cells sorted from a lymph node. These receptors all come from a C3H/HeJ mouse with alopecia areata. Mouse strain MHC haplotype: H2-k.

Comments on this clone: These gene names are mouse names. The missing CDR3 end, 4 residues past where the read stops, is filled in from the germline J gene. V and J are TRBV13-1 and TRBJ2-2; 9 bases agree with TRBD2. The J segment lost 0 bases and the V segment lost 2 bases, leaving 2 bases of the junction unmatched. CDR1 and CDR2 from the germline V gene are NSHNY and SYGAGN. The CDR3 is 16 residues long. CDR3 bases read: TGTGCCAGCAGTGAAACTGGGGGGTCAAACACCGGG. It translates to CASSETGGSNTG. The complete CDR3 sequence is CASSETGGSNTGQLYF.

This clone was observed a handful of times. Genes here carry mouse names. The sequenced fragment ends 4 residues before the CDR3 boundary, so the rest is inferred from the germline J gene. The same CDR3 is also encoded by other DNA sequences in this sample. V gene TRBV13-1 combines with J gene TRBJ2-7; TRBD2 aligns across 9 bases. The CDR3 is 14 residues long. The V gene's germline CDR1 is NSHNY and CDR2 SYGAGN. The CDR3 here is CASSDSGGDYEQYF. Partial CDR3 DNA: TGTGCCAGCAGTGATTCTGGGGGGGATTAT.

As regards this clone: Gene labels here are mouse ones. CDR3 protein: CASSIRGTETLYF. The sequenced CDR3 bases are TGTGCCAGCAGTATCAGGGGGACAGAA. This chain links TRBV19 with TRBJ2-3; TRBD1 aligns across 7 bases. The read finishes 4 residues shy of the CDR3 end, and the germline J gene is used to complete it. The germline V gene encodes CDR1 FNHDT and CDR2 SITEND (reference sequence). The ends lost 2 bases at V and 4 bases at J; junction bases unmatched: 1. The CDR3 is 13 amino acids.

Turning to this clone: Here the gene names and germline are mouse. The missing CDR3 end, 4 residues past where the read stops, is filled in from the germline J gene. The rearrangement joins TRBV5 to TRBJ2-7; 8 bases line up with TRBD2. This CDR3 comprises 14 residues. The V gene's germline CDR1 is LGHNA and CDR2 YNLKQL (reference sequence). V lost 4 bases to trimming and J lost 0 bases; unmatched junction nucleotides: 2. CDR3 loop: CASSPGGLSYEQYF. The sequenced CDR3 bases are TGTGCCAGCAGCCCTGGGGGGCTCTCCTAT.

Concerning this clone itself: Any gene name here is a mouse gene name. The read gets to within 4 residues of the CDR3 end, and the germline J gene fills in the rest. The chain is built from TRBV31 and TRBJ2-2, with D tentatively TRBD1 (5 bases). Germline V gene sequence: CDR1 GKSSPN, CDR2 SITVG. The V and J ends lost 1 base and 0 bases respectively, with 6 bases between them. The CDR3 is 14 amino acids. Partial CDR3 DNA: TGTGCCTGGAGTCAACAGGCAAACACCGGG. Encoded protein: CAWSQQANTG. Given in full, the CDR3 is CAWSQQANTGQLYF.

A word on this clone: Gene names refer to mouse genes. The read terminates 4 residues before the CDR3 end, so the remaining end is supplied by the germline J gene. Other DNA sequences in the same sample also yield this CDR3. The V and J genes are TRBV13-3 and TRBJ2-5; TRBD1 agrees at 8 bases. Per germline, CDR1 NNHDY and CDR2 SYVADS. This CDR3 is built from 13 residues. The part of the CDR3 DNA that was read is TGTGCCAGCAGCCCAGGGGGCAGGGAC. It codes for CASSPGGRD. The full CDR3 protein is CASSPGGRDTQYF.

This clone has more than one count but fewer than ten. Here the gene names and germline are mouse. From the germline J gene comes the end of the CDR3, since the read stops 4 residues before it. Other DNA sequences in the same sample also yield this CDR3. The chain has TRBV19 and TRBJ2-7, with D unresolved. Germline CDR1 is FNHDT and CDR2 is SITEND (reference sequence). The CDR3 is made up of 11 amino acids. The CDR3 sequence is CASSIRDEQYF. The CDR3 DNA, read in part, is TGTGCCAGCAGTATAAGGGAT. Using reference TRBV19 and TRBJ2-7 for the parts outside the CDR3, the full variable domain is GGIITQTPKFLIGQEGQKLTLKCQQNFNHDTMYWYRQDSGKGLRLIYYSITENDLQKGDLSEGYDASREKKSSFSLTVTSAQKNEMAVFLCASSIRDEQYFGPGTRLTVL.

This clone turned up a few times. Mouse gene names and germline throughout. Sequencing ends 4 residues short of the CDR3 end; the germline J gene provides the rest. V is TRBV19 and J is TRBJ2-1; D might be TRBD1 (6 bases). The CDR3 is 13 amino acids. The germline CDR1 and CDR2 sequences are FNHDT and SITEND (reference sequence). The ends were cut back, 5 bases at V and 5 bases at J, with 11 bases in the middle. Here the CDR3 reads CASRNRADAEQFF. The DNA read from the CDR3 is TGTGCCAGCAGGAACAGGGCCGATGCT.

There are many counts of this clone. Gene and germline names: mouse. The read comes to an end 3 residues before the CDR3 does, leaving the germline J gene to fill in the end. The same CDR3 is also encoded by other DNA sequences in this sample. J is TRBJ1-6 and V is TRBV1; TRBD1 matches 7 bases. TRBJ1-6 is an ORF for which the function is uncertain. CDR1 and CDR2 (germline): NSQYPW, LRSPGD (reference sequence). The trim removed 2 bases at V and 2 bases at J, leaving 0 bases unmatched. This CDR3 comprises 15 residues. CDR3 DNA (partial): TGCACCTGCAGTGCACAGGGGGCCTATAATTCGCCC. Amino acids: CTCSAQGAYNSP. The whole CDR3 protein reads CTCSAQGAYNSPLYF.

Comment on this clone: Gene names are mouse gene names. From the germline J gene comes the end of the CDR3, since the read stops 4 residues before it. The genes are TRBV13-3 and TRBJ1-1, with D maybe TRBD1 (5 bases). This CDR3 is 13 amino acids long. CDR1 and CDR2 from the germline V gene are NNHDY and SYVADS. With 4 bases removed from V and 1 base from J, the gap between germline ends came to 8 bases. CDR3 bases read: TGTGCCAGCAGTCCAGGGAGAAACACA. Translated, it gives CASSPGRNT. The complete CDR3 protein is CASSPGRNTEVFF.

This clone came up a few times. Mouse names are used for the genes. The CDR3 here is CASSQDRVRTEVFF. CDR3 DNA (partial): TGTGCCAGCAGCCAAGACAGGGTACGCACA. The chain employs TRBV5 and TRBJ1-1, with a possible D match to TRBD1 (5 bases). The CDR3 extends 4 residues past the end of the read, so its final part is completed from the germline J gene. The V and J ends lost 0 bases and 4 bases respectively, with 9 bases between them. The length of the CDR3 is 14 residues. The germline V gene has CDR1 LGHNA and CDR2 YNLKQL (reference sequence).

This clone was seen more than once but under ten times. Genes here carry mouse names. The read terminates 4 residues before the CDR3 end, so the remaining end is supplied by the germline J gene. The genes are TRBV17 and TRBJ2-4; 9 bases match TRBD2. The germline CDR1 and CDR2 sequences are MNHDT and YYDKIL. This CDR3 is built from 13 residues. The CDR3 here is CASSRLGENTLYF. The DNA read from the CDR3 is TGTGCTAGCAGCAGACTGGGGGAAAAC.

A remark on this clone: Gene names are mouse gene names. With the read ending 4 residues before the CDR3 end, the germline J gene is used to fill in that end. Other DNA sequences in this sample translate to the same CDR3. This chain joins TRBV13-2 and TRBJ2-3, with 10 bases matching TRBD2. V lost 0 bases, J lost 0 bases, and 1 base stayed unmatched. Germline V gene sequence: CDR1 NNHNN, CDR2 SYGAGS (reference sequence). The CDR3 extends over 16 amino acids. The covered CDR3 bases are TGTGCCAGCGGTGATGGGGGACTGGGGAGTGCAGAA. Its protein is CASGDGGLGSAE. The whole CDR3 sequence reads CASGDGGLGSAETLYF.

Only a few counts were recorded for this clone. The gene names given are mouse names. The DNA ends 4 residues before the CDR3 does, and the rest of the CDR3 is filled in from the germline J gene. The V gene is TRBV13-3, the J gene TRBJ2-3, with 12 bases aligning to TRBD2. CDR1 and CDR2 from the germline V gene are NNHDY and SYVADS. The ends lost 3 bases at V and 1 base at J; junction bases unmatched: 6. CDR3 size: 17 residues. The CDR3 protein is CASSATGGARGAETLYF. The DNA read from the CDR3 is TGTGCCAGCAGTGCGACTGGGGGGGCGCGGGGTGCAGAA.

This clone was seen more than once but under ten times. Gene names refer to mouse genes. The CDR3 extends 4 residues past the end of the read, so its final part is completed from the germline J gene. The genes are TRBV5 and TRBJ1-1; a weak D match, TRBD1 (6 bases). Germline V gives CDR1 LGHNA, CDR2 YNLKQL (reference sequence). This CDR3 is built from 15 residues. V was cut by 4 bases and J by 0 bases, with 12 bases left in between. CDR3 DNA, as far as it was read: TGTGCCAGCAGCCCACAGGGTTTGGCAAACACA. This codes for CASSPQGLANT. In full, the CDR3 reads CASSPQGLANTEVFF.

This clone was observed a few times. Genes and germline come from the mouse. CDR3 amino acids: CASTPGTGYAEQFF. The sequenced CDR3 bases are TGTGCCAGCACCCCCGGGACAGGGTATGCT. This sequence joins TRBV19 and TRBJ2-1; 9 bases fit TRBD1. The CDR3 goes on 4 residues after the read ends, and that part is filled in from the germline J gene. Trimming cost V 6 bases and J 4 bases; bases outside gene matches: 5. Germline CDR1 is FNHDT and CDR2 is SITEND (reference sequence). This CDR3 is built from 14 residues.

Worth noting for this clone: All gene names here are mouse names. The observed sequence ends 4 residues before the CDR3 terminus, with the missing tail filled in from the germline J gene. The same CDR3 is also encoded by other DNA sequences in this sample. The chain is built from TRBV31 and TRBJ2-3; the match to TRBD1 covers 7 bases. CDR3 size: 15 residues. The V segment lost 3 bases and the J segment 0 bases; nucleotides outside the gene matches: 6. Germline V gene data show CDR1 as GKSSPN and CDR2 as SITVG. The sequenced CDR3 bases are TGTGCCTGGAGCCGAGGGACAGCTAGTGCAGAA. It yields the protein CAWSRGTASAE. The CDR3 in its entirety is CAWSRGTASAETLYF. Filled out from reference TRBV31 and TRBJ2-3, the complete variable domain reads AQTIHQWPVAEIKAVGSPLSLGCTIKGKSSPNLYWYWQATGGTLQQLFYSITVGQVESVVQLNLSASRPKDDQFILSTEKLLLSHSGFYLCAWSRGTASAETLYFGSGTRLTVL.

This clone was observed a few times. The listed genes are named as in mouse. The chain's CDR3 is CASSINAGGYAEQFF. Partial CDR3 DNA: TGTGCCAGCAGTATAAACGCAGGGGGCTATGCT. V gene TRBV19 combines with J gene TRBJ2-1; the match to TRBD1 covers 7 bases. Read data end 4 residues before the CDR3 end; the end is taken from the germline J gene. There are 15 residues in the CDR3. J lost 3 bases, V lost 1 base, and 4 bases had no gene match. Germline loops: CDR1 FNHDT, CDR2 SITEND (reference sequence).

Turning to this clone: Gene and germline names: mouse. The read ends 3 residues early relative to the CDR3; the germline J gene fills the gap. Other DNA sequences in the same sample also yield this CDR3. This chain connects TRBV19 to TRBJ1-6, with D tentatively TRBD1 (5 bases). TRBJ1-6 is noted as an ORF with a role that remains uncertain. Trimming removed 5 bases from V and 3 bases from J, with 9 bases in between. The germline CDR1 and CDR2 sequences are FNHDT and SITEND (reference sequence). The CDR3 length is 14 residues. Incomplete CDR3 DNA: TGTGCCAGCAGCCGACAGTACTATAATTCGCCC. Protein product: CASSRQYYNSP. The entire CDR3 sequence reads CASSRQYYNSPLYF.

This clone was detected a few times. Gene names follow the mouse nomenclature. CDR3 bases read: TGCACCTGCAGTAGGGACAAAGATTCGCCC. Translated: CTCSRDKDSP. The entire CDR3 protein reads CTCSRDKDSPLYF. The rearrangement links TRBV1 to TRBJ1-6; possibly TRBD1 for D (6 bases). The read terminates 3 residues before the CDR3 end, so the remaining end is supplied by the germline J gene. TRBJ1-6 is designated an ORF whose function remains uncertain. Trimming left V 5 bases short and J 8 bases short, with 10 bases between. Germline CDR1 reads NSQYPW; CDR2 reads LRSPGD (reference sequence). The CDR3 runs 13 residues.